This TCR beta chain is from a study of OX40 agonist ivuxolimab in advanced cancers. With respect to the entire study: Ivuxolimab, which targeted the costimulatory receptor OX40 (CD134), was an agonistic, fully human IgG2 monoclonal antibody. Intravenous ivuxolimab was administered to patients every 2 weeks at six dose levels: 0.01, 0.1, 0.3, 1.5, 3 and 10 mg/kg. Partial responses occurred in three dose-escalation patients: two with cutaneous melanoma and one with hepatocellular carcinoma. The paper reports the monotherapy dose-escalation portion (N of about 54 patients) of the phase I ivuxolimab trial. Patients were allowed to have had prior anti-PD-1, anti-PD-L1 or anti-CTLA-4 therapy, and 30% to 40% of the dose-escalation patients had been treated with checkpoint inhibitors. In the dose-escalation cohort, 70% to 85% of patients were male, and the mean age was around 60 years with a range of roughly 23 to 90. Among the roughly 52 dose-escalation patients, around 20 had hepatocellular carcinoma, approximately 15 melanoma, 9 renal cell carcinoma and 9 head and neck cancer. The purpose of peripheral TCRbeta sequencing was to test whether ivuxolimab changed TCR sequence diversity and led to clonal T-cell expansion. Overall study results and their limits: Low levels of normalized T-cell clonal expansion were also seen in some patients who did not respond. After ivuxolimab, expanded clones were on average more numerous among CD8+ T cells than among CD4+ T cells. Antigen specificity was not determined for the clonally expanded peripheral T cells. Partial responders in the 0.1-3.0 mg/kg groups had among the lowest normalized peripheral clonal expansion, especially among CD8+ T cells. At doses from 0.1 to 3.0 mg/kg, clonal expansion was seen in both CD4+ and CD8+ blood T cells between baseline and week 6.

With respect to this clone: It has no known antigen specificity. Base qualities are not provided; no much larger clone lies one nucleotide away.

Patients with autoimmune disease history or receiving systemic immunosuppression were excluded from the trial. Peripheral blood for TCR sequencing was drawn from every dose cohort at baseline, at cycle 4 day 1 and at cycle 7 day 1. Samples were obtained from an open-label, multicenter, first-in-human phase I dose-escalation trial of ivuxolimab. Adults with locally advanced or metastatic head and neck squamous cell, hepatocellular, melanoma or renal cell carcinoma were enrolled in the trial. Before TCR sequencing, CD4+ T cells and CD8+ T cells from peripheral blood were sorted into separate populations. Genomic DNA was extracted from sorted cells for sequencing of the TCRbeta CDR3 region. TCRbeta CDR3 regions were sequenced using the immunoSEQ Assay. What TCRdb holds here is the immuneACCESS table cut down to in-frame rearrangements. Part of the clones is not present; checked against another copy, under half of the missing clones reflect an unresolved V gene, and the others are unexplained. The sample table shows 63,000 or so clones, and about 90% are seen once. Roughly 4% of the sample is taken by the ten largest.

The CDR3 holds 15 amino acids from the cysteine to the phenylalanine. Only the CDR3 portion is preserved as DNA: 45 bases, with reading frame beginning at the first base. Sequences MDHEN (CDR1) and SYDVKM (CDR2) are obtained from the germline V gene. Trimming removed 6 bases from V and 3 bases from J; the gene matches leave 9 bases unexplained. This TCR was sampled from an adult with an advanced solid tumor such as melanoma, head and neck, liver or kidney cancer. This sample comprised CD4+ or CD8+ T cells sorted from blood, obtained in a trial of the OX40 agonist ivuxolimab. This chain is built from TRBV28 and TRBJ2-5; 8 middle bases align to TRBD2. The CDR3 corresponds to CASSRTSGVKETQYF. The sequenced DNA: TGTGCCAGCAGCCGCACTAGCGGAGTAAAAGAGACCCAGTACTTC.